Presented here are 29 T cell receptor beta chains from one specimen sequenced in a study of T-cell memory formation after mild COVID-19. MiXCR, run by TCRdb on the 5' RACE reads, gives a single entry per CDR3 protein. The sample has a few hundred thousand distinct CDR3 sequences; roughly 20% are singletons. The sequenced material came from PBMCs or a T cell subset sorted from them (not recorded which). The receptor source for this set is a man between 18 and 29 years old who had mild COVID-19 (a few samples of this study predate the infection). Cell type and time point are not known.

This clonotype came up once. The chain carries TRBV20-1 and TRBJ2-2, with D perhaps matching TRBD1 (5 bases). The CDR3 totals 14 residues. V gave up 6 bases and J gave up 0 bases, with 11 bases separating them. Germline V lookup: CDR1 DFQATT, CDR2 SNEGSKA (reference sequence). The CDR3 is CSARPGSNTGELFF. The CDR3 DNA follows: TGCAGTGCCCGACCAGGGTCGAACACCGGGGAGCTGTTTTTT.

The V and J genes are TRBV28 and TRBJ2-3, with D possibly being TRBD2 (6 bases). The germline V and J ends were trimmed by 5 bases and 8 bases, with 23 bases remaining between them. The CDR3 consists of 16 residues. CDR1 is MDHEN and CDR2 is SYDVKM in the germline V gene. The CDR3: CASSPAFAGWESTQYF. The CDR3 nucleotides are TGTGCCAGCAGTCCCGCGTTTGCGGGGTGGGAGAGTACGCAGTATTTT.

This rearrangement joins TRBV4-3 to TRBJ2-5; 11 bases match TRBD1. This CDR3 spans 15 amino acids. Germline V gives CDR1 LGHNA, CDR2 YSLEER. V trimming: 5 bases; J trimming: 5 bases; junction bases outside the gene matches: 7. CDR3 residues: CASSSWTGGQETQYF. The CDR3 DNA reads TGCGCCAGCAGCTCATGGACAGGGGGCCAGGAGACCCAGTACTTC.

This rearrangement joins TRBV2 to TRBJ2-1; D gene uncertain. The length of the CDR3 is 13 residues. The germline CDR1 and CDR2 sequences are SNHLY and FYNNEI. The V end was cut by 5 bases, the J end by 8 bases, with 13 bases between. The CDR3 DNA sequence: TGTGCCAGCAGTCCCTGGAGTGTCTATGAGCAGTTCTTC. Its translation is CASSPWSVYEQFF.

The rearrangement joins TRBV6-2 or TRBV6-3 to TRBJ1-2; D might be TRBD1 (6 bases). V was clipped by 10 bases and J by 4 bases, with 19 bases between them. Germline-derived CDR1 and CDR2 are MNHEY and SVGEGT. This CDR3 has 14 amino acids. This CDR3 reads CATISGTSPYGYTF. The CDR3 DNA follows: TGTGCCACCATCTCCGGGACAAGCCCCTATGGCTACACCTTC.

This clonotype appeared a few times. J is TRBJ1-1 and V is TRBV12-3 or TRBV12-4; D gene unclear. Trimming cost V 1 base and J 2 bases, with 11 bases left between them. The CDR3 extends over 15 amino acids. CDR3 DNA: TGTGCCAGCAGTTTAGGGAACAGCGGCAACACTGAAGCTTTCTTT. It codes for CASSLGNSGNTEAFF.

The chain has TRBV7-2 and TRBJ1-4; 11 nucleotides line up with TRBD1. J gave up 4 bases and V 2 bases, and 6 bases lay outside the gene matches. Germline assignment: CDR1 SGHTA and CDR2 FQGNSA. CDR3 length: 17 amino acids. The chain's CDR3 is CASSLSWTGGSNEKLFF. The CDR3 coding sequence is TGTGCCAGCAGCTTATCCTGGACAGGGGGCAGTAATGAAAAACTGTTTTTT. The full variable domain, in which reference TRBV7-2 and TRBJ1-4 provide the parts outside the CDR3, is GAGVSQSPSNKVTEKGKDVELRCDPISGHTALYWYRQSLGQGLEFLIYFQGNSAPDKSGLPSDRFSAERTGGSVSTLTIQRTQQEDSAVYLCASSLSWTGGSNEKLFFGSGTQLSVL.

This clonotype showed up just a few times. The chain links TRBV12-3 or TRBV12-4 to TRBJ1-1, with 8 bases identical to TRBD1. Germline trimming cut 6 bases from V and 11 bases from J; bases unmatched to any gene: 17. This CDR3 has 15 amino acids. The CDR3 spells CASRPPRTGRGNAFF. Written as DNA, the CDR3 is TGTGCCAGCAGACCACCCCGGACAGGGAGAGGGAATGCTTTCTTT.

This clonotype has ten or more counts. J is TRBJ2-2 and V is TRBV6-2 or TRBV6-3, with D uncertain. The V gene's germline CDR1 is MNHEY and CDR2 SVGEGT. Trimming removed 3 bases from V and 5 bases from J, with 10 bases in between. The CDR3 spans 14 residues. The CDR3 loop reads CASSYWLGTGELFF. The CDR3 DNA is TGTGCCAGCAGTTATTGGTTGGGTACCGGGGAGCTGTTTTTT.

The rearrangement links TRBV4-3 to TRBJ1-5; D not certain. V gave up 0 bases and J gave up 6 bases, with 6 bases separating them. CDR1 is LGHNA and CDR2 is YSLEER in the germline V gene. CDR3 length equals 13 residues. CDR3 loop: CASSQDWSQPQHF. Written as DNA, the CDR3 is TGCGCCAGCAGCCAAGATTGGTCTCAGCCCCAGCATTTT.

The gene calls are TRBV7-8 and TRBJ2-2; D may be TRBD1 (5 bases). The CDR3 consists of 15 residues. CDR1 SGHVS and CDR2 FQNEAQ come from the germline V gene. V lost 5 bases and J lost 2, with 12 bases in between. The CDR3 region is CASSAQGYNTGELFF. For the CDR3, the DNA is TGTGCCAGCAGCGCCCAGGGTTATAACACCGGGGAGCTGTTTTTT.

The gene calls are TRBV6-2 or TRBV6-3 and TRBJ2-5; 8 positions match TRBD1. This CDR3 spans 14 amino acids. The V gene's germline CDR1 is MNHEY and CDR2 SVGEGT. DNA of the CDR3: TGTGCGACAGACCGCAGGGGGCAATTCGAGACCCAGTACTTC. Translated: CATDRRGQFETQYF.

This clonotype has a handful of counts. The CDR3 spells CASSYHAYTEAFF. CDR3 DNA sequence: TGTGCCAGCAGTTACCACGCTTACACTGAAGCTTTCTTT. This rearrangement joins TRBV6-5 to TRBJ1-1; no definite D call. CDR1 and CDR2 from the germline V gene are MNHEY and SVGAGI. With 2 bases removed from V and 3 bases from J, the gap between germline ends came to 7 bases. There are 13 residues in the CDR3.

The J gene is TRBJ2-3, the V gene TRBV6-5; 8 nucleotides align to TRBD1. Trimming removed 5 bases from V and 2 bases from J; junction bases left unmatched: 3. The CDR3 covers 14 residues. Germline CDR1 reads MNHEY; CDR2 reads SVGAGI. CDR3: CASSNQGATDTQYF. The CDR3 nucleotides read TGTGCCAGCAGTAACCAGGGGGCCACAGATACGCAGTATTTT.

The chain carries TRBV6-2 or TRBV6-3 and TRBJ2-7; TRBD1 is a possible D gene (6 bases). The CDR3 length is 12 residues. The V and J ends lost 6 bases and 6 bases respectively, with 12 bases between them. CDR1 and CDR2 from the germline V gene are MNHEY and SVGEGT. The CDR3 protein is CASRSGTTEQYV. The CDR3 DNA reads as TGTGCCAGCAGATCCGGGACAACCGAGCAGTACGTC.

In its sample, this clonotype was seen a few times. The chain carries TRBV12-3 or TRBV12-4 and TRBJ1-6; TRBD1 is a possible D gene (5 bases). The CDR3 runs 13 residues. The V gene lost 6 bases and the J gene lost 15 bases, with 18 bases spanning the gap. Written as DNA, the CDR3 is TGTGCCAGCAGAGCTGGGACCGATCGTCTCCTCCACTTT. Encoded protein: CASRAGTDRLLHF.

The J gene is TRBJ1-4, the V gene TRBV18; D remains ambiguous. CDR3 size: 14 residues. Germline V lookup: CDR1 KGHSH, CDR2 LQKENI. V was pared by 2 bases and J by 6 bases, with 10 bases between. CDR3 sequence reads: CASSPLRGDEKLFF. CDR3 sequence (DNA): TGTGCCAGCTCACCATTACGCGGGGATGAAAAACTGTTTTTT.

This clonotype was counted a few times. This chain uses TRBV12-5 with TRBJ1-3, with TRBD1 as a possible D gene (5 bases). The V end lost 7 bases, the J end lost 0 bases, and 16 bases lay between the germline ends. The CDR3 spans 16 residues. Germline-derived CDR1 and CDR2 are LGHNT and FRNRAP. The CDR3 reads CASEGLDPSSGNTIYF. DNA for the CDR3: TGTGCTAGTGAGGGGCTGGACCCCAGCTCTGGAAACACCATATATTTT.

Written as DNA, the CDR3 is TGCAGCGACCGCCCCCCAGGGGGTGAGACCCAGTACTTC. Its protein product is CSDRPPGGETQYF. The chain links TRBV29-1 to TRBJ2-5; TRBD1 aligns across 7 bases. The V gene's germline CDR1 is SQVTM and CDR2 ANQGSEA. The junction had 10 bases not matched to a gene; V was cut back by 7 bases and J by 5 bases. This CDR3 region has 13 residues.

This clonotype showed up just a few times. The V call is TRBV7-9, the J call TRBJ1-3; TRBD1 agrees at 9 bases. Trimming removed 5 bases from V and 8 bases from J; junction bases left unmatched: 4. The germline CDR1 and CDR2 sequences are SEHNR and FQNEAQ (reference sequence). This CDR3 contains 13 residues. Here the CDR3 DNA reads TGTGCCAGCAGCCGGGACAGGGTGGACACCATATATTTT. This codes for CASSRDRVDTIYF.

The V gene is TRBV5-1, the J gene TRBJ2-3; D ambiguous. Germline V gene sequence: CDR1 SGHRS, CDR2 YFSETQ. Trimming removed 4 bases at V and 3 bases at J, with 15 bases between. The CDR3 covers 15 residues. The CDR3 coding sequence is TGCGCCAGCAGCCCCGAATCAGCGAGGACAGATACGCAGTATTTT. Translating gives CASSPESARTDTQYF.

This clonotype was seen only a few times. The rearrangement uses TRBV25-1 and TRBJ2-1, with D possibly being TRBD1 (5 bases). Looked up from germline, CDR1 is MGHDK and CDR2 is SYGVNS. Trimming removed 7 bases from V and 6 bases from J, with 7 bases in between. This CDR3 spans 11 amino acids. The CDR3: CASTGPNEQFF. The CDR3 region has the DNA TGTGCCAGCACAGGGCCCAATGAGCAGTTCTTC.

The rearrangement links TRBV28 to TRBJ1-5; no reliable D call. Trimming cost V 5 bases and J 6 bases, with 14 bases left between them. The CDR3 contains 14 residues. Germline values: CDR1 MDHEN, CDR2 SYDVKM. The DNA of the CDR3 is TGTGCCAGCAGTCCGTTACTAGAGGCTCAGCCCCAGCATTTT. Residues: CASSPLLEAQPQHF.

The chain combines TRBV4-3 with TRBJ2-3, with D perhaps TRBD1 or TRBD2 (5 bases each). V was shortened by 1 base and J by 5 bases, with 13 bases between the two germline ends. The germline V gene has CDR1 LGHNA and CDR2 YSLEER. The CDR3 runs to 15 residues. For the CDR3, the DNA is TGCGCCAGCAGCCAAGTAGTCCAGAGGGGAGATACGCAGTATTTT. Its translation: CASSQVVQRGDTQYF.

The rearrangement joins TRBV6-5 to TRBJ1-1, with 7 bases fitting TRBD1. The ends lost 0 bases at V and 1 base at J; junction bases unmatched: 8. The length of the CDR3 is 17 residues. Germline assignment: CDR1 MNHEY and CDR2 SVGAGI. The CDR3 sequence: CASSYSVGQQTNTEAFF. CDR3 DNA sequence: TGTGCCAGCAGTTACTCGGTGGGACAGCAAACGAACACTGAAGCTTTCTTT.

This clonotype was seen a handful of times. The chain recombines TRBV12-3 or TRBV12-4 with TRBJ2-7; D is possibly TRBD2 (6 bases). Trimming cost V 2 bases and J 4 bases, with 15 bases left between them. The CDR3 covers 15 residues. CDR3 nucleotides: TGTGCCAGCAGTTTAATGGGGGGAAGGTGGTACGAGCAGTACTTC. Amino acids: CASSLMGGRWYEQYF.

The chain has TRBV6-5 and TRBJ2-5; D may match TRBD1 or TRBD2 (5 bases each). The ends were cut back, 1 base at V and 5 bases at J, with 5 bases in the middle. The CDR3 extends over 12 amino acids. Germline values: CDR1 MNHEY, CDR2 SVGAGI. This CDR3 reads CASSYWGETQYF. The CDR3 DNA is TGTGCCAGCAGTTACTGGGGGGAGACCCAGTACTTC.

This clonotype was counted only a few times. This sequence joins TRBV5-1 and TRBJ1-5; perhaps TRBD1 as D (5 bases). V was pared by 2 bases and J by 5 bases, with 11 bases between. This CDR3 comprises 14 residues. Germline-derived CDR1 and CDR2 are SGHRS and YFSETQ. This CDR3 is CASSFQGDDQPQHF. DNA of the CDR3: TGCGCCAGCAGCTTCCAGGGAGACGATCAGCCCCAGCATTTT.

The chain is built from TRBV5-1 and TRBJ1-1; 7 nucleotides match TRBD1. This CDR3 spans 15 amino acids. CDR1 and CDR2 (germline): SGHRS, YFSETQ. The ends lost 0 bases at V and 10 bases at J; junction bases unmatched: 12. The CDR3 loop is CASSLGTGTERLAFF. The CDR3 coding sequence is TGCGCCAGCAGCTTGGGAACCGGGACAGAAAGGTTAGCTTTCTTT.